The entry that follows covers one T cell receptor beta chain sequence. Its specificity is not known. This specimen belongs to a study of T cell responses to AZD1222 COVID-19 vaccine. Study findings and constraints: It should be noted that donors were predominantly white British and more often female, and clonal diversity was possibly underestimated. Spike-specific TCR breadth and depth rose after two AZD1222 doses. Only six people who got AZD1222 tested seropositive at baseline. In the spike-specific TCR repertoire, nearly half reportedly target unmutated variant regions.

The CDR3 runs 15 residues. Germline V lookup: CDR1 SGHDT, CDR2 YYEEEE. The V end lost 1 base, the J end lost 6 bases, and 14 bases lay between the germline ends. Only in-frame clones appear in the TCRdb table, and some are missing; sequencing was by immunoSEQ multiplex PCR. The sample has about 140,000 clones; the top ten hold around 2.2%. The clonotype comes from an adult in good health. This chain uses TRBV5-6 with TRBJ1-5; a possible D gene is TRBD1 (5 bases). The specimen was peripheral blood. CDR3 nucleotide sequence: TGTGCCAGCAGCTTGACCCGGGGGACCAGTCAGCCCCAGCATTTT. Encoded protein: CASSLTRGTSQPQHF.